One sample yielded the 28 T cell receptor beta chains listed below, sequenced in a study of blood T cell repertoires in COVID-19. The repertoire was sequenced with immunoSEQ multiplex PCR; TCRdb's copy has only in-frame clones and lacks some. The sample records about 300,000 clones, 75% to 90% being singletons. Sequencing was performed on peripheral blood. All receptors derive from a woman aged 40 to 50 who had recovered from COVID-19.

The chain employs TRBV24-1 and TRBJ2-7; the D is unclear. V lost 2 bases and J lost 2, with 9 bases in between. The length of the CDR3 is 14 residues. The V gene's germline CDR1 is KGHDR and CDR2 SFDVKD. CDR3 nucleotides: TGTGCCACCAGTGATTCAGTTTTTCCCTACGAGCAGTACTTC. Its translation is CATSDSVFPYEQYF.

The rearrangement links TRBV6-1 to TRBJ2-3; perhaps TRBD2 as D (6 bases). The V gene lost 2 bases and the J gene lost 1 base, with 16 bases spanning the gap. This CDR3 has 17 residues. The germline V gene encodes CDR1 MNHNS and CDR2 SASEGT. The DNA of the CDR3 is TGTGCCAGCAGTGAATTCGGAGGCGGGGCCCGCACAGATACGCAGTATTTT. Translation gives CASSEFGGGARTDTQYF.

The genes are TRBV30 and TRBJ2-7, with D perhaps matching TRBD1 (6 bases). Germline V CDR1 and CDR2: GTSNPN, SVGIG (reference sequence). Trimming removed 1 base from V and 0 bases from J, with 13 bases in between. The CDR3 has 15 residues. Here the CDR3 reads CAWSGGQGPSYEQYF. In DNA, the CDR3 is TGTGCCTGGAGTGGGGGGCAGGGGCCCTCCTACGAGCAGTACTTC.

The chain combines TRBV18 with TRBJ1-5; 8 bases map to TRBD1. Germline V gene lookup returns CDR1 KGHSH and CDR2 LQKENI. This CDR3 comprises 15 residues. The V gene end was trimmed by 6 bases and the J gene end by 4 bases; junction bases not matched to a gene: 8. Here the CDR3 DNA reads TGTGCCAGCTCGCCAGACAGGGGCCGAAATCAGCCCCAGCATTTT. As protein: CASSPDRGRNQPQHF.

J is TRBJ1-2 and V is TRBV6-6; TRBD1 might be the D (5 bases). Germline CDR1 is MNHNY and CDR2 is SVGAGI (reference sequence). The ends were cut back, 6 bases at V and 8 bases at J, with 16 bases in the middle. The CDR3 loop spans 13 amino acids. CDR3 loop: CASSRGQDWGYTF. Here the CDR3 DNA reads TGTGCCAGCAGCCGTGGACAAGACTGGGGCTACACCTTC.

In the case of this clone: Other DNA sequences in this sample translate to the same CDR3. This chain connects TRBV3-1 (or the pseudogene TRBV3-2) to TRBJ1-2; TRBD1 might be the D (5 bases). Germline values: CDR1 LGHDT, CDR2 YNNKEL (reference sequence). CDR3 length: 12 amino acids. Trimming shortened V by 0 bases and J by 6 bases, and 5 bases separated the two germline ends. In nucleotides, the CDR3 is TGTGCCAGCAGCCAAGACAGGGATGGCTACACCTTC. This translates into CASSQDRDGYTF.

The V and J genes are TRBV29-1 and TRBJ2-7; 11 bases fit TRBD1. Germline assignment: CDR1 SQVTM and CDR2 ANQGSEA. Trimming at V came to 4 bases and at J to 3 bases, leaving 14 bases not matched to a gene. The CDR3 is 17 amino acids. The CDR3 is CSVVGQGVGGRSYEQYF. CDR3 DNA sequence: TGCAGCGTTGTGGGACAGGGGGTCGGTGGTCGAAGCTACGAGCAGTACTTC.

Only one count was recorded for this clone. The V and J genes are TRBV24-1 and TRBJ2-2; D not certain. CDR3 length equals 14 residues. Trimming left V 2 bases short and J 5 bases short, with 8 bases between. Germline assignment: CDR1 KGHDR and CDR2 SFDVKD. CDR3 DNA: TGTGCCACCAGTGATTCGGTGAGGACCGGGGAGCTGTTTTTT. It encodes CATSDSVRTGELFF.

The J gene is TRBJ2-7, the V gene TRBV5-1; perhaps TRBD1 as D (6 bases). Germline V gene sequence: CDR1 SGHRS, CDR2 YFSETQ. V was shortened by 1 base and J by 2 bases, with 7 bases between the two germline ends. This CDR3 comprises 13 residues. As DNA, the CDR3 is TGCGCCAGCAGCTTGAAGGGGGCCTACGAGCAGTACTTC. It encodes CASSLKGAYEQYF.

The chain employs TRBV2 and TRBJ1-5; no reliable D call. Trimming pared 4 bases from V and 0 bases from J, leaving 16 bases between. Germline assignment: CDR1 SNHLY and CDR2 FYNNEI. The CDR3 spans 17 residues. CDR3 in amino acids: CASSGVDWNLSNQPQHF. In nucleotides, the CDR3 is TGTGCCAGCAGTGGTGTTGACTGGAACCTTAGCAATCAGCCCCAGCATTTT. Full variable domain (remainder filled in from reference TRBV2 and TRBJ1-5): EPEVTQTPSHQVTQMGQEVILRCVPISNHLYFYWYRQILGQKVEFLVSFYNNEISEKSEIFDDQFSVERPDGSNFTLKIRSTKLEDSAMYFCASSGVDWNLSNQPQHFGDGTRLSIL.

The chain couples TRBV29-1 to TRBJ2-1; D remains ambiguous. The CDR3 contains 12 residues. V was shortened by 7 bases and J by 9 bases, with 16 bases between the two germline ends. Germline CDR1 is SQVTM and CDR2 is ANQGSEA. The CDR3 loop reads CSALGLRGEQFF. The CDR3, as DNA: TGCAGCGCCCTTGGTCTACGCGGTGAGCAGTTCTTC.

This clone was recorded once. This chain uses TRBV4-3 with TRBJ2-5; possible D gene TRBD1, 5 bases. The V and J ends lost 0 bases and 9 bases respectively, with 17 bases between them. The CDR3 totals 15 residues. Germline lookup yields CDR1 LGHNA and CDR2 YSLEER. For the CDR3, the DNA is TGCGCCAGCAGCCAAGAATGGGCAGGTGGGGCGGCCCAGTACTTC. As protein: CASSQEWAGGAAQYF.

The chain links TRBV2 to TRBJ2-7; TRBD2 agrees at 8 bases. The CDR3 is 13 residues long. Germline trimming cut 5 bases from V and 6 bases from J; bases unmatched to any gene: 6. CDR1 and CDR2 from the germline V gene are SNHLY and FYNNEI. The CDR3 loop is CASSPTGGGEQYF. CDR3 sequence (DNA): TGTGCCAGCAGTCCCACGGGGGGGGGCGAGCAGTACTTC.

The chain uses TRBV11-1 and TRBJ2-3, with D maybe TRBD2 (5 bases). With 6 bases removed from V and 6 bases from J, the gap between germline ends came to 10 bases. The CDR3 runs to 12 residues. From germline, CDR1 is SGHAT and CDR2 FQDESV (reference sequence). The CDR3 protein is CASSIARDTQYF. The CDR3 nucleotides are TGTGCCAGCAGTATAGCGCGCGATACGCAGTATTTT.

The chain is built from TRBV24-1 and TRBJ2-1, with D unclear. CDR3 length: 13 amino acids. Per germline, CDR1 KGHDR and CDR2 SFDVKD. Trimming shortened V by 6 bases and J by 4 bases, and 9 bases separated the two germline ends. DNA of the CDR3: TGTGCCACCAGTCCAGGCAATTACAATGAGCAGTTCTTC. This encodes CATSPGNYNEQFF.

V gene TRBV19 combines with J gene TRBJ1-5; D unclear. The V gene's germline CDR1 is LNHDA and CDR2 SQIVND (reference sequence). Trimming took 4 bases from V and 0 from J, leaving 7 bases between them. CDR3 length: 14 residues. The CDR3 nucleotides read TGTGCCAGTAGTAGGCAGTATAGCAATCAGCCCCAGCATTTT. Protein sequence: CASSRQYSNQPQHF.

The rearrangement links TRBV5-5 to TRBJ2-7, with no clear D. Looked up from germline, CDR1 is SGHKS and CDR2 is YYEKEE (reference sequence). CDR3 length: 15 residues. V lost 0 bases and J lost 3, with 13 bases in between. In DNA form, the CDR3 reads TGTGCCAGCAGCTTGGCCCCAGCGATGAACTACGAGCAGTACTTC. It is translated as CASSLAPAMNYEQYF.

This chain links TRBV6-5 with TRBJ2-2; 8 nucleotides align to TRBD2. The CDR3 is made up of 15 amino acids. V shed 6 bases, J shed 4 bases, and the junction held 7 bases outside the gene matches. CDR1 and CDR2 from the germline V gene are MNHEY and SVGAGI. DNA of the CDR3: TGTGCCAGCAGCCTCGGGGGGGGATTCACCGGGGAGCTGTTTTTT. It is translated as CASSLGGGFTGELFF.

This rearrangement joins TRBV7-2 to TRBJ2-7; D might be TRBD2 (5 bases). The CDR3 sequence is 14 residues long. The V end lost 1 base, the J end lost 2 bases, and 9 bases lay between the germline ends. CDR1 is SGHTA and CDR2 is FQGNSA in the germline V gene. This CDR3 reads CASSLESGAYEQYF. The CDR3, as DNA: TGTGCCAGCAGCTTAGAATCCGGGGCCTACGAGCAGTACTTC. Drawing the rest from reference TRBV7-2 and TRBJ2-7, the complete variable domain is GAGVSQSPSNKVTEKGKDVELRCDPISGHTALYWYRQSLGQGLEFLIYFQGNSAPDKSGLPSDRFSAERTGGSVSTLTIQRTQQEDSAVYLCASSLESGAYEQYFGPGTRLTVT.

Turning to this clone: The DNA is left out, because the CDR3 cannot be placed on it with certainty; the CDR3 is given as TCRdb lists it. This chain connects TRBV23-1 to TRBJ2-1; TRBD1, the table's D call, lacks a check against the DNA. TRBV23-1 is placed among ORFs of uncertain function. The length of the CDR3 is 16 amino acids, counting both ends. CDR3 amino acids: CASILADSDRYNEQFF.

This chain connects TRBV11-3 to TRBJ2-3; TRBD2 matches 12 bases. CDR3 length: 15 residues. CDR1 and CDR2 (germline): SGHNT, YENEEA. The V and J ends lost 7 bases and 3 bases, in that order; junction bases with no gene match: 5. The CDR3 nucleotides are TGTGCCAGCACCGCTAGCGGGGGGGCGACAGATACGCAGTATTTT. It codes for CASTASGGATDTQYF. Combining the CDR3 with reference TRBV11-3 and TRBJ2-3 gives the whole variable domain EAGVVQSPRYKIIEKKQPVAFWCNPISGHNTLYWYLQNLGQGPELLIRYENEEAVDDSQLPKDRFSAERLKGVDSTLKIQPAELGDSAVYLCASTASGGATDTQYFGPGTRLTVL.

The chain recombines TRBV5-4 with TRBJ2-3, with a weak D call TRBD2 (6 bases). CDR1 SGHNT and CDR2 YYREEE come from the germline V gene (reference sequence). Trimming took 4 bases from V and 6 from J, leaving 18 bases between them. The CDR3 sequence is 15 residues long. The CDR3 loop reads CASSDAGSAGDTQYF. The CDR3 bases are TGTGCCAGCAGCGATGCGGGCTCCGCGGGGGATACGCAGTATTTT.

The gene calls are TRBV29-1 and TRBJ2-3; a possible D gene is TRBD2 (7 bases). The V end lost 7 bases, the J end lost 4 bases, and 15 bases lay between the germline ends. Germline values: CDR1 SQVTM, CDR2 ANQGSEA. This CDR3 has 13 amino acids. CDR3 sequence (DNA): TGCAGCGCTAGAGGGGGGGTGTCAGATACGCAGTATTTT. As protein: CSARGGVSDTQYF.

This clone was observed a few times. V usage is TRBV6-5 and J usage is TRBJ1-1, with D possibly TRBD1 on 5 matching bases. Germline loops: CDR1 MNHEY, CDR2 SVGAGI. The CDR3 has 13 amino acids. Trimming left V 6 bases short and J 3 bases short, with 11 bases between. The CDR3 region is CASSPGQYTEAFF. Written as DNA, the CDR3 is TGTGCCAGCAGCCCCGGACAATACACTGAAGCTTTCTTT.

This clone was recorded only once. The chain uses TRBV6-1 and TRBJ2-6; D is unclear. Germline V CDR1 and CDR2: MNHNS, SASEGT. V was shortened by 2 bases and J by 0 bases, with 5 bases between the two germline ends. This CDR3 comprises 15 residues. The CDR3 sequence: CASSELYSGANVLTF. In DNA, the CDR3 is TGTGCCAGCAGTGAACTCTACTCTGGGGCCAACGTCCTGACTTTC.

This chain joins TRBV27 and TRBJ1-6, with D perhaps TRBD1 (5 bases). CDR1 is MNHEY, CDR2 SMNVEV, per germline (reference sequence). V was pared by 0 bases and J by 0 bases, with 9 bases between. The CDR3 covers 17 residues. The CDR3 region is CASSLSWGGSYNSPLHF. Written as DNA, the CDR3 is TGTGCCAGCAGTTTATCGTGGGGCGGCTCCTATAATTCACCCCTCCACTTT.

V is TRBV6-6 and J is TRBJ1-5; no firm D call. Trimming left V 9 bases short and J 15 bases short, with 18 bases between. The germline V gene has CDR1 MNHNY and CDR2 SVGAGI (reference sequence). This CDR3 contains 11 residues. CDR3 nucleotide sequence: TGTGCCAGTTACCAGGTATCAATCTTGCATTTT. It encodes CASYQVSILHF.

The chain combines TRBV19 with TRBJ1-1; 8 nucleotides align to TRBD1. The CDR3 consists of 16 residues. J was trimmed by 0 bases and V by 3 bases; bases with no gene match: 6. From germline, CDR1 is LNHDA and CDR2 SQIVND (reference sequence). The CDR3 region is CASSIRTGLLNTEAFF. CDR3 sequence (DNA): TGTGCCAGTAGTATCCGGACAGGGCTCCTGAACACTGAAGCTTTCTTT.